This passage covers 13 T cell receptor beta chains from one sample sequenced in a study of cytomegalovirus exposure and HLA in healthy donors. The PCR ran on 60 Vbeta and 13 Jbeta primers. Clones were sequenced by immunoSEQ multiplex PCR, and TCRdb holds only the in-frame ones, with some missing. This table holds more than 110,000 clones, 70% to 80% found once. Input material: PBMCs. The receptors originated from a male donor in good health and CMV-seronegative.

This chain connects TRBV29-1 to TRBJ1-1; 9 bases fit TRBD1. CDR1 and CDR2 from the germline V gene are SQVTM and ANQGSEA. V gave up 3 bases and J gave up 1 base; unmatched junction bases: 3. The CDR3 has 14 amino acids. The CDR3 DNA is TGCAGCGTTGAGGACAGGGGCCGGAACACTGAAGCTTTCTTT. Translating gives CSVEDRGRNTEAFF.

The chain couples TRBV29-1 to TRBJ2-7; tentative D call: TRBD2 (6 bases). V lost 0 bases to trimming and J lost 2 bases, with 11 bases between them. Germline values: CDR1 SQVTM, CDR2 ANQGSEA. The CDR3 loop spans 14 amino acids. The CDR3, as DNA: TGCAGCGTTGAAGAGCGGGGAGGTACCTACGAGCAGTACTTC. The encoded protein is CSVEERGGTYEQYF.

CDR3 in DNA: TGTGCCATCAGTGAGGGTCAGAGCACAGATACGCAGTATTTT. Its protein is CAISEGQSTDTQYF. The V gene is TRBV10-3, the J gene TRBJ2-3; the D is unclear. Trimming removed 2 bases at V and 0 bases at J, with 6 bases between. Germline assignment: CDR1 ENHRY and CDR2 SYGVKD. This CDR3 comprises 14 residues.

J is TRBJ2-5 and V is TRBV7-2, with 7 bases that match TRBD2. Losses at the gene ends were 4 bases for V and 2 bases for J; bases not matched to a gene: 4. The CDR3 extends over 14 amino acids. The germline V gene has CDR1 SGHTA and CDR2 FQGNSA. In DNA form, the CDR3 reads TGTGCCAGCAGCTGGCGGGGGTTACAAGAGACCCAGTACTTC. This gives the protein CASSWRGLQETQYF.

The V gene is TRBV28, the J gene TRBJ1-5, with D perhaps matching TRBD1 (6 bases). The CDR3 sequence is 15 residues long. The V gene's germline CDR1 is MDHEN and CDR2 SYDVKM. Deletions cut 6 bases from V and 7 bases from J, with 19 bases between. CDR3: CASSPYRVGDQPQHF. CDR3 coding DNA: TGTGCCAGCAGCCCTTACAGGGTCGGGGACCAGCCCCAGCATTTT.

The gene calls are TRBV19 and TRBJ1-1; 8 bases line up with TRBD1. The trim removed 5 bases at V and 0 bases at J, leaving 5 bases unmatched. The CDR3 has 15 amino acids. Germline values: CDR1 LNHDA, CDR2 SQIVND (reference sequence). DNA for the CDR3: TGTGCCAGTAGTGCCAGGGGGCGGATGAACACTGAAGCTTTCTTT. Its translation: CASSARGRMNTEAFF.

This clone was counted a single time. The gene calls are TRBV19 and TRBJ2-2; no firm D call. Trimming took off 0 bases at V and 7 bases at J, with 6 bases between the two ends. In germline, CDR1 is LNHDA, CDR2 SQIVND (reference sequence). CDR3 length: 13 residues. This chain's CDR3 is CASSIDLHGELFF. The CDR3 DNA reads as TGTGCCAGTAGTATAGATTTACACGGGGAGCTGTTTTTT.

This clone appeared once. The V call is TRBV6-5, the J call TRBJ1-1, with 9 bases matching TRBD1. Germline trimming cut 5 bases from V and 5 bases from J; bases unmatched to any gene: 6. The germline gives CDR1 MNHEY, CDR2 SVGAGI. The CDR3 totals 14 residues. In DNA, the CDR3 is TGTGCCAGCAGTGTAGACAGGGGGGGGACTGAAGCTTTCTTT. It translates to CASSVDRGGTEAFF.

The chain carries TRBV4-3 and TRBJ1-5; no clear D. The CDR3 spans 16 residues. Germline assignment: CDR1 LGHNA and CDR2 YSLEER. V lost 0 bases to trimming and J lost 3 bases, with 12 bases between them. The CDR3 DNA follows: TGCGCCAGCAGCCAAGATCGGGCGGGCAACAATCAGCCCCAGCATTTT. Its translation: CASSQDRAGNNQPQHF.

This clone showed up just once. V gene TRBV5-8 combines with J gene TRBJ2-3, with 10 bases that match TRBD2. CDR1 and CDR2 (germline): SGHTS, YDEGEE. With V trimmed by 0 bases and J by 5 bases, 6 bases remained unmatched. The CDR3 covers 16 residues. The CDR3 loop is CASSLGAGGPLDTQYF. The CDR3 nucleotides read TGTGCCAGCAGCTTGGGAGCGGGGGGGCCGTTAGATACGCAGTATTTT.

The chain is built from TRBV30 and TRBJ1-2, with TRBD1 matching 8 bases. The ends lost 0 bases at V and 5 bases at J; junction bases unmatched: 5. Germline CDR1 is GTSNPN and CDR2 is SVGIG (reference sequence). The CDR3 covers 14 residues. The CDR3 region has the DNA TGTGCCTGGAGTGTTTTTAGGACAGGGTATGGCTACACCTTC. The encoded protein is CAWSVFRTGYGYTF.

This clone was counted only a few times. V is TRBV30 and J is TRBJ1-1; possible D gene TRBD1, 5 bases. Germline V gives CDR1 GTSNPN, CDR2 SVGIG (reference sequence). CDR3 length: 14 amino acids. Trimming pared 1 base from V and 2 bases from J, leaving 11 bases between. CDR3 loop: CAWSGGGTNTEAFF. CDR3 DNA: TGTGCCTGGAGTGGGGGGGGGACCAACACTGAAGCTTTCTTT.

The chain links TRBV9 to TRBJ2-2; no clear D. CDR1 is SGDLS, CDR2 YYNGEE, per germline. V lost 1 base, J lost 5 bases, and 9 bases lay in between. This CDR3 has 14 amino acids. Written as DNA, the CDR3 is TGTGCCAGCAGCGTACTAGGTCTAACCGGGGAGCTGTTTTTT. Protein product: CASSVLGLTGELFF. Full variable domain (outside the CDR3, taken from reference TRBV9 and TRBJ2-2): DSGVTQTPKHLITATGQRVTLRCSPRSGDLSVYWYQQSLDQGLQFLIQYYNGEERAKGNILERFSAQQFPDLHSELNLSSLELGDSALYFCASSVLGLTGELFFGEGSRLTVL.